Below, 14 T cell receptor beta chains from the same sample are listed, as sequenced in a study of early T cells in non-severe SARS-CoV-2 infection. TCRdb called the 5' RACE reads again in MiXCR, with one record for every CDR3 protein. The profile shows about 60,000 distinct CDR3 sequences, less than 9.5% of them singletons. Sequencing input: whole blood. Receptors originate from an adult who was a healthcare worker with PCR-confirmed SARS-CoV-2 infection or an uninfected control (not recorded which).

V gene TRBV3-1 combines with J gene TRBJ2-7; tentative D call: TRBD2 (5 bases). Trimming pared 4 bases from V and 4 bases from J, leaving 14 bases between. The CDR3 spans 14 residues. In germline, CDR1 is LGHDT, CDR2 YNNKEL (reference sequence). The CDR3 DNA sequence: TGTGCCAGCAGCCTAGGACTGGGAGTTTACGAGCAGTACTTC. It specifies CASSLGLGVYEQYF.

This clonotype was found many times. This rearrangement joins TRBV30 to TRBJ1-5; D call uncertain. V lost 1 base and J 2 bases, leaving 12 bases between the germline ends. Germline CDR1 and CDR2: GTSNPN and SVGIG (reference sequence). There are 15 residues in the CDR3. The CDR3 spells CAWSAQLTGNQPQHF. The CDR3 bases are TGTGCCTGGAGTGCACAGCTAACTGGCAATCAGCCCCAGCATTTT.

This clonotype was found many times. This chain joins TRBV5-1 and TRBJ2-7; TRBD1 aligns across 8 bases. J lost 4 bases, V lost 1 base, and 4 bases had no gene match. CDR3 size: 14 residues. Germline V gene lookup returns CDR1 SGHRS and CDR2 YFSETQ. CDR3 loop: CASSLSRQGYEQYF. CDR3 coding DNA: TGCGCCAGCAGCTTGTCGCGACAGGGGTACGAGCAGTACTTC.

This clonotype was picked up many times. The chain employs TRBV6-5 and TRBJ1-6; tentatively, D is TRBD1 (6 bases). This CDR3 is built from 16 residues. Trimming pared 0 bases from V and 7 bases from J, leaving 13 bases between. The V gene's germline CDR1 is MNHEY and CDR2 SVGAGI. CDR3 sequence reads: CASSYSITGRNSPLHF. The CDR3 DNA sequence: TGTGCCAGCAGTTACTCGATTACAGGGAGGAATTCACCCCTCCACTTT.

Many counts were recorded for this clonotype. The rearrangement links TRBV7-3 to TRBJ2-3, with D possibly matching TRBD1 (6 bases). The CDR3 spans 16 residues. Per germline, CDR1 SGHTA and CDR2 FQGTGA. Trimming shortened V by 5 bases and J by 3 bases, and 18 bases separated the two germline ends. For the CDR3, the DNA is TGTGCCAGCAGCCCCGACTCGGACAGTACAACAGATACGCAGTATTTT. Its protein is CASSPDSDSTTDTQYF.

This chain links TRBV4-3 with TRBJ2-3; 13 bases map to TRBD2. With V trimmed by 2 bases and J by 2 bases, 7 bases remained unmatched. This CDR3 has 18 residues. Germline V lookup: CDR1 LGHNA, CDR2 YSLEER. CDR3 bases: TGCGCCAGCAGCCAACGAGCGGGACTAGCGGGGTTCACAGATACGCAGTATTTT. This translates into CASSQRAGLAGFTDTQYF.

This clonotype was detected ten times or more. This chain uses TRBV7-8 with TRBJ2-5, with D possibly TRBD1 on 5 matching bases. Germline CDR1 reads SGHVS; CDR2 reads FQNEAQ. The CDR3 is made up of 15 amino acids. The V gene lost 1 base and the J gene lost 1 base, with 10 bases spanning the gap. CDR3 DNA: TGTGCCAGCAGCTTAGGTACGACAGTCCAAGAGACCCAGTACTTC. Translated: CASSLGTTVQETQYF.

This clonotype showed up many times. The chain links TRBV7-8 to TRBJ2-1, with a tentative D call TRBD2 (6 bases). From germline, CDR1 is SGHVS and CDR2 FQNEAQ. The CDR3 consists of 16 residues. The V and J ends lost 2 bases and 1 base respectively, with 12 bases between them. This chain's CDR3 is CASSLLATRSYNEQFF. CDR3 sequence (DNA): TGTGCCAGCAGCTTACTCGCGACTAGATCCTACAATGAGCAGTTCTTC.

This chain uses TRBV20-1 with TRBJ2-3; 9 positions agree with TRBD2. Germline V gene data show CDR1 as DFQATT and CDR2 as SNEGSKA (reference sequence). The CDR3 has 16 amino acids. V shed 6 bases and J 2 bases; nucleotides not matched to a gene: 12. CDR3 protein: CSASGRPSGITDTQYF. DNA of the CDR3: TGCAGTGCCTCCGGGCGGCCTAGCGGGATCACAGATACGCAGTATTTT.

This clonotype has a handful of counts. This rearrangement joins TRBV7-2 to TRBJ2-7; 8 bases map to TRBD2. Germline loops: CDR1 SGHTA, CDR2 FQGNSA. The CDR3 spans 14 residues. Germline trimming cut 6 bases from V and 5 bases from J; bases unmatched to any gene: 9. In DNA form, the CDR3 reads TGTGCCAGCAGAATCTCTAGCGGGTCCGACGAGCAGTACTTC. The encoded protein is CASRISSGSDEQYF.

The sample holds a few counts of this clonotype. The gene calls are TRBV5-1 and TRBJ2-3; a weak D match, TRBD2 (5 bases). Trimming took 4 bases from V and 2 from J, leaving 14 bases between them. CDR3 length equals 15 residues. Germline V CDR1 and CDR2: SGHRS, YFSETQ. In DNA, the CDR3 is TGCGCCAGCAGCCGGCCCAGCGGAAACACAGATACGCAGTATTTT. It codes for CASSRPSGNTDTQYF.

The chain links TRBV27 to TRBJ2-3; TRBD1 might be the D (6 bases). V was pared by 5 bases and J by 0 bases, with 15 bases between. This CDR3 contains 16 residues. Germline-derived CDR1 and CDR2 are MNHEY and SMNVEV (reference sequence). The CDR3 nucleotides read TGTGCCAGCAGTCCCTACAGGGCGACTAGCACAGATACGCAGTATTTT. It is translated as CASSPYRATSTDTQYF.

Ten or more counts support this clonotype. The chain has TRBV7-8 and TRBJ2-1; TRBD2 agrees at 13 bases. In germline, CDR1 is SGHVS, CDR2 FQNEAQ. V lost 5 bases and J lost 9; bases outside the gene matches: 10. The CDR3 consists of 16 residues. The CDR3 DNA reads TGTGCCAGCAGCCTTAGACTAGCGGGAGGTACAGTTGAGCAGTTCTTC. This translates into CASSLRLAGGTVEQFF.

This chain joins TRBV28 and TRBJ2-1; D ambiguous. This CDR3 is built from 17 residues. Trimming removed 6 bases from V and 0 bases from J, with 18 bases in between. CDR1 and CDR2 from the germline V gene are MDHEN and SYDVKM. CDR3 nucleotide sequence: TGTGCCAGCAGCCAATACTTCGGACCAAGCTCCTACAATGAGCAGTTCTTC. Encoded protein: CASSQYFGPSSYNEQFF.